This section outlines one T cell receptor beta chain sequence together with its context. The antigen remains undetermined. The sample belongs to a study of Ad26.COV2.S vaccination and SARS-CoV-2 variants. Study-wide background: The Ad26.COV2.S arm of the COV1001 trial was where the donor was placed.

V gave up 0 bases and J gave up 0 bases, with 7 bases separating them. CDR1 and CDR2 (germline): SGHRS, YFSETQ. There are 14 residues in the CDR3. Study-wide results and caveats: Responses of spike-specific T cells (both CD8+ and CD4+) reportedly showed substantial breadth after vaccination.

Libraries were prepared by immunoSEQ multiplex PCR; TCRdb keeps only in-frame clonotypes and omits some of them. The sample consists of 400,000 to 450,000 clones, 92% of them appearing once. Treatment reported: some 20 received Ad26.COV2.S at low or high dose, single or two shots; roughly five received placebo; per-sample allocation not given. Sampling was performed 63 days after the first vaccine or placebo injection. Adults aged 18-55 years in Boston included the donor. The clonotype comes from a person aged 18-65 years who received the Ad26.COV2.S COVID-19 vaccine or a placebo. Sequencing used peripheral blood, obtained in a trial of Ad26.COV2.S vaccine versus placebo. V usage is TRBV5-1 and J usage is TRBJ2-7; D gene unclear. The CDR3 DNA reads TGCGCCAGCAGCTTGGTAGTCAGCTCCTACGAGCAGTACTTC. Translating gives CASSLVVSSYEQYF. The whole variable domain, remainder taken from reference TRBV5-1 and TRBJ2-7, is KAGVTQTPRYLIKTRGQQVTLSCSPISGHRSVSWYQQTPGQGLQFLFEYFSETQRNKGNFPGRFSGRQFSNSRSEMNVSTLELGDSALYLCASSLVVSSYEQYFGPGTRLTVT.